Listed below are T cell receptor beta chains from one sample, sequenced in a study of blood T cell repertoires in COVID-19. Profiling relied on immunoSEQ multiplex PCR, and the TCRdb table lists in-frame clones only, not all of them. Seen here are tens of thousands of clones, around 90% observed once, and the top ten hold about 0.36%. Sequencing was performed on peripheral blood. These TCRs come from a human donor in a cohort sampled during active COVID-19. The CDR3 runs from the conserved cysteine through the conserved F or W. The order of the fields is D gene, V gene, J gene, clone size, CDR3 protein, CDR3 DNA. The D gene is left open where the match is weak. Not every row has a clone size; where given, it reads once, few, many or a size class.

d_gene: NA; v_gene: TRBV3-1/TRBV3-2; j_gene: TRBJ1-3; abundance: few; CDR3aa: CARQDSGNTIYF; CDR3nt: TGTGCCAGACAGGATTCTGGAAACACCATATATTTT
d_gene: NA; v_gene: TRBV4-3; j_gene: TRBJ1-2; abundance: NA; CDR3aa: CASSQALVLGANYGYTF; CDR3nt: TGCGCCAGCAGCCAAGCCCTCGTTTTAGGGGCTAACTATGGCTACACCTTC
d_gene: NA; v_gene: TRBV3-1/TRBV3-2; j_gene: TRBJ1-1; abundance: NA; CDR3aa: CASSQEPQGGTEAFF; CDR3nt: TGTGCCAGCAGCCAAGAGCCGCAGGGAGGCACTGAAGCTTTCTTT
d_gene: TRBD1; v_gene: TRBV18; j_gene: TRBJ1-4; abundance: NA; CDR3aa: CASSPSRTGTYEKLFF; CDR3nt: TGTGCCAGCTCACCTAGTCGGACAGGGACGTATGAAAAACTGTTTTTT
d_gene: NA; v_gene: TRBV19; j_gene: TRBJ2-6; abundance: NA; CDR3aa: CASSAYGQGGGSGANVLTF; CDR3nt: TGTGCCAGTAGTGCCTACGGACAGGGAGGGGGCTCTGGGGCCAACGTCCTGACTTTC
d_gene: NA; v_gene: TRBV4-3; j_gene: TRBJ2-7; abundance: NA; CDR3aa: CASSQDPDGSYEQYF; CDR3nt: TGCGCCAGCAGCCAAGATCCCGACGGGTCCTACGAGCAGTACTTC
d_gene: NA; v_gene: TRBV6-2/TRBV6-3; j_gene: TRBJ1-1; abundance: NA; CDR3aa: CASSYWGGTEAFF; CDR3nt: TGTGCCAGCAGTTACTGGGGAGGGACTGAAGCTTTCTTT
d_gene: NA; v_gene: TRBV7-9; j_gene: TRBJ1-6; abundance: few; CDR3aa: CASSTPGSPLHF; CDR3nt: TGTGCCAGCAGCACCCCCGGTTCACCCCTCCACTTT
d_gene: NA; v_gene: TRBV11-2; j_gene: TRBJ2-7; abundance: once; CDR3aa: CASSTRQSYEQYF; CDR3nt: TGTGCCAGCAGCACCCGACAGTCCTACGAGCAGTACTTC
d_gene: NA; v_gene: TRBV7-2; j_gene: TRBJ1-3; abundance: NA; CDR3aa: CASSLVGSSGNTIYF; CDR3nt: TGTGCCAGCAGCTTAGTAGGGAGCTCTGGAAACACCATATATTTT